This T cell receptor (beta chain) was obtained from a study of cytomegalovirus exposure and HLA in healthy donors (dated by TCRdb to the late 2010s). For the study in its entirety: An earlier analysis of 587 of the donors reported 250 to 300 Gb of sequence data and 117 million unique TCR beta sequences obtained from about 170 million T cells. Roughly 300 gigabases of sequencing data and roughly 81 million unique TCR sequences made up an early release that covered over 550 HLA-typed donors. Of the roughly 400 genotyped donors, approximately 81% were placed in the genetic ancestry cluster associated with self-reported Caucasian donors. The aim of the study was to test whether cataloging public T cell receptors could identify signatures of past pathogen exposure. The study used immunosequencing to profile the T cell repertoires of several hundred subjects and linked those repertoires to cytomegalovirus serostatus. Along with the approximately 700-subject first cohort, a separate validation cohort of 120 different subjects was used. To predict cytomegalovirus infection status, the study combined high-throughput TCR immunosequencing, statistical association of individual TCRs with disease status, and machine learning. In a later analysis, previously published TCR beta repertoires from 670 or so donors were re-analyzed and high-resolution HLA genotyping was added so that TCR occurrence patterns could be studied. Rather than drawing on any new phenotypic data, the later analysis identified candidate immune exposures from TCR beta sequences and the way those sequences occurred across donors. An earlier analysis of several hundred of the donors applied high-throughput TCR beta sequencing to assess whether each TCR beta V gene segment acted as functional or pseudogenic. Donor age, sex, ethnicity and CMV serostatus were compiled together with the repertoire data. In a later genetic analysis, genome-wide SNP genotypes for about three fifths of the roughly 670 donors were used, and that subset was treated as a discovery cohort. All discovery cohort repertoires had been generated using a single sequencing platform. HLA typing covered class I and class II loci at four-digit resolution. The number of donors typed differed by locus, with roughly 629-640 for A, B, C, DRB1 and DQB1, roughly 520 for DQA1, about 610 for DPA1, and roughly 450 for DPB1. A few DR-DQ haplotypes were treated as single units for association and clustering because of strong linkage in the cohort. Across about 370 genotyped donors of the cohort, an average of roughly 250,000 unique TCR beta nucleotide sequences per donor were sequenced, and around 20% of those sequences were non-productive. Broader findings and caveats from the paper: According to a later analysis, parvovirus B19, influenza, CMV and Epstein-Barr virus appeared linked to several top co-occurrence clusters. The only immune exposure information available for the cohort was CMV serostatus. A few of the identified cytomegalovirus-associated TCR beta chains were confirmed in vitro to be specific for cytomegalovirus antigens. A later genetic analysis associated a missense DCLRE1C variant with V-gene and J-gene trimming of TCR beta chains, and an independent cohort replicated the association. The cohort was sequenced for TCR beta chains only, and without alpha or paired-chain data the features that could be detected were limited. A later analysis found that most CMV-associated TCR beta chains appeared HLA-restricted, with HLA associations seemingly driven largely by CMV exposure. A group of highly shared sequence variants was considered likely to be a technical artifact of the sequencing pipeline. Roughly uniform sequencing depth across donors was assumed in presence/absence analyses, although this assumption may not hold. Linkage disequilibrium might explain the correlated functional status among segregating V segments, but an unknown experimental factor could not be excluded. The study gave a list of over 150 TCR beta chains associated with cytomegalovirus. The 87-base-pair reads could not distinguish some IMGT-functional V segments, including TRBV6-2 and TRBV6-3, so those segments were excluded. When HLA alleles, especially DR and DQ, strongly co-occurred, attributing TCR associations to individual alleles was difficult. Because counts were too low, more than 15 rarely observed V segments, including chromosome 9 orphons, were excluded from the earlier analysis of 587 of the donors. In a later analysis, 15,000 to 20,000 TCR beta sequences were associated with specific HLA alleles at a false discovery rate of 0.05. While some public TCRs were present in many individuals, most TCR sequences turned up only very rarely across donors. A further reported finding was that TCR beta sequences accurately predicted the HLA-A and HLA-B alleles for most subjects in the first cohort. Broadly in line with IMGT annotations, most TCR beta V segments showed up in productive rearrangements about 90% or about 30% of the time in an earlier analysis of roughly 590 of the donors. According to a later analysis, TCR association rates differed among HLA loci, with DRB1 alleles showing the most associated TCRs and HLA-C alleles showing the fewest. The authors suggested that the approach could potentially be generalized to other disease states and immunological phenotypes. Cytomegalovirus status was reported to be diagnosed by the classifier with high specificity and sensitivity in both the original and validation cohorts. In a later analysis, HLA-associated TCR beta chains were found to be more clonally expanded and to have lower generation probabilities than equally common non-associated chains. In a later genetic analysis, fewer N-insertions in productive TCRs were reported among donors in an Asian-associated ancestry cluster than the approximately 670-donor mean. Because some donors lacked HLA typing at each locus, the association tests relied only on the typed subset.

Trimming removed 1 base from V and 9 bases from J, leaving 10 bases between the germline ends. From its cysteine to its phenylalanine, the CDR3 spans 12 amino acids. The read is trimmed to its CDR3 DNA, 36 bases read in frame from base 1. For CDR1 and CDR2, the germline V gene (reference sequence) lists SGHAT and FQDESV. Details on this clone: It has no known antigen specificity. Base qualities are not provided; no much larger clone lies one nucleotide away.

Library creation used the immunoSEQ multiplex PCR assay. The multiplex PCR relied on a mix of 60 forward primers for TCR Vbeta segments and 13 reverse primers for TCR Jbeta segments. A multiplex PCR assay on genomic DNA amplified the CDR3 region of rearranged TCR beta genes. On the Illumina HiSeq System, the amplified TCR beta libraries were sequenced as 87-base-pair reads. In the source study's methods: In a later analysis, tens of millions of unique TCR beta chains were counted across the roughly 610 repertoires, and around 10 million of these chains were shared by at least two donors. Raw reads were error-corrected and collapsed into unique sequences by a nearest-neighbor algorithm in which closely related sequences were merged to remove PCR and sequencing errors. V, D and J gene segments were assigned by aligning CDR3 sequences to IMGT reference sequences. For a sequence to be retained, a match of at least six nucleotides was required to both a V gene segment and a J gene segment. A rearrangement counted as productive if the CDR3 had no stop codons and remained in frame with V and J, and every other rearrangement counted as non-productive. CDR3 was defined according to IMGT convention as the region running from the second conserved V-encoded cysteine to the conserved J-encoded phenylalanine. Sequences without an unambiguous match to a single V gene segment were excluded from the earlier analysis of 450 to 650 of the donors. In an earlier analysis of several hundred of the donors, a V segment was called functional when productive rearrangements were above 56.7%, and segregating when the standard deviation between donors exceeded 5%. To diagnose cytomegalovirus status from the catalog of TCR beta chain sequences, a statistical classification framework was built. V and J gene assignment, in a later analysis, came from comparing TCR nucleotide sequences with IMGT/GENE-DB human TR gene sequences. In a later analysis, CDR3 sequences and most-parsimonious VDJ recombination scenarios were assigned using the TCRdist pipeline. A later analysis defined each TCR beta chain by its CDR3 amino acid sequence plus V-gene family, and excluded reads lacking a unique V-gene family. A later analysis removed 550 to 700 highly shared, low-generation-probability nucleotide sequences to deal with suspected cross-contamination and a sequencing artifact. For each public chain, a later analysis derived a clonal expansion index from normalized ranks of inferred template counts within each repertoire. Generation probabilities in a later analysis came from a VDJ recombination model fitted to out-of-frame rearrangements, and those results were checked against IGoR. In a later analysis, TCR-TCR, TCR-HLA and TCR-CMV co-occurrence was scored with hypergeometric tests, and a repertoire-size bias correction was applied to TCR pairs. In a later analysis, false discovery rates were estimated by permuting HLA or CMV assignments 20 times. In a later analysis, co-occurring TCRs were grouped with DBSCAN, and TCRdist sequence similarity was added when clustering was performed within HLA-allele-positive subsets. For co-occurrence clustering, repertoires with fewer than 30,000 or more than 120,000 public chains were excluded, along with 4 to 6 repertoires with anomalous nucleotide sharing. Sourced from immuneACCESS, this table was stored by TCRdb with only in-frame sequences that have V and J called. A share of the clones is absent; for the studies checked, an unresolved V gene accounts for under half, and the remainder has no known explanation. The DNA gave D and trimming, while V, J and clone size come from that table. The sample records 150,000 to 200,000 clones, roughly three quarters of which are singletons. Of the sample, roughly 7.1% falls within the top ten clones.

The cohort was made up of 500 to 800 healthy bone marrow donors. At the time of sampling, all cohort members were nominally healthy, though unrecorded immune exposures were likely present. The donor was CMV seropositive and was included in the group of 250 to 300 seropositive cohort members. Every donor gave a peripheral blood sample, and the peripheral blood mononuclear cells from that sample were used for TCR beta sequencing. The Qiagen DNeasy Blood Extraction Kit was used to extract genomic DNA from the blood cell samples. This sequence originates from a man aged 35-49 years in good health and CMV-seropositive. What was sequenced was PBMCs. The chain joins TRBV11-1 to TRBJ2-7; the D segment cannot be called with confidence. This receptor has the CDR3 CASSLVVGVQYF. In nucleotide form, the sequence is TGTGCCAGCAGCTTAGTAGTGGGCGTGCAGTACTTC. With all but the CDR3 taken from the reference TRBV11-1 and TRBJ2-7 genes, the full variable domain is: EAEVAQSPRYKITEKSQAVAFWCDPISGHATLYWYRQILGQGPELLVQFQDESVVDDSQLPKDRFSAERLKGVDSTLKIQPAELGDSAMYLCASSLVVGVQYFGPGTRLTVT.